This TCR beta chain was recovered during a study of T-cell memory formation after mild COVID-19. Study-level information: Largely donor-specific TCR clusters were found.

UMIs and sample barcodes were carried by the TCR alpha and TCR beta cDNA libraries that 5'RACE produced using constant-segment primers. From the 5' RACE reads, TCRdb called clonotypes with MiXCR, one entry per CDR3 protein. The table records under 700,000 distinct CDR3 sequences, around 21% of them present only once. Study observations and caveats: Some clones that responded turned up in pre-infection memory, which suggests that cross-reactive memory joined in. CD4+ bias marked clones expanding day 15 to 37, unlike balanced contracting clones.

V was trimmed by 1 base and J by 7 bases, leaving 16 bases between them. Germline V gene sequence: CDR1 SGHAT, CDR2 FQDESV (reference sequence). The CDR3 length is 16 residues. With respect to this clonotype: The antigen is unknown.

The sample comprised PBMCs or a T cell subset sorted from them (not recorded which). The sequence came from an adult woman who had mild COVID-19 (a few samples of this study predate the infection). Cell type and time point are not known. The gene calls are TRBV11-1 and TRBJ2-2; D may be TRBD1 or TRBD2 (5 bases each). Here the CDR3 reads CASSLDAGRSHGELFF. The CDR3 region has the DNA TGTGCCAGCAGCTTAGACGCAGGGAGAAGTCACGGGGAGCTGTTTTTT.